This T cell receptor (beta chain) appears in the sequencing data of a study of shared clonotypes between healthy human individuals (dated by TCRdb to 2020 to 2021). A note on the overall study: Three men and two women, aged 18 to 49 years, made up the cohort. For each donor, three plates each were used for CD4 naive and CD4 memory, two plates were used for CD8 naive, and one plate was used for CD8 memory. Blood TCR repertoires of about 5 healthy adults were deeply sequenced to estimate repertoire size and the extent of clonotype sharing between individuals. Libraries were prepared and TCR repertoires were sequenced by different laboratories using diverse techniques, in order to increase sequencing depth and limit assay-specific biases. Between about 0.85 and 9.5 billion PBMCs per donor were obtained by leukapheresis.

Overall study results and their limits: Sharing across four donors was observed for about 5% of naive CD4, under 4% of naive CD8, about 2.3% of memory CD4, and approximately 0.41% of memory CD8 clonotypes. Sampling was restricted to blood, and TCR repertoires in tissue are likely to differ from TCR repertoires in blood. Based on pairwise subsampling, the degree of clonotype sharing among donors was expected to be affected by sequencing depth. Incomplete sequencing was indicated by rarefaction of sorted-subset datasets, despite the large sequencing depth. Because the study included a small number of donors, the genetic and exposure-history diversity represented was limited. Naive subsets generally had larger estimated clonotype richness than memory subsets. Compared with non-shared clonotypes, the clonotypes found in all four sorted-subset donors had higher generation probabilities.

Inclusive of the bounding cysteine and phenylalanine, the CDR3 is 13 residues long. The sequence is cut down to CDR3 DNA, 39 bases in frame from base 1. The germline V and J ends show losses of 3 bases and 3 bases respectively, and no gene match explains 3 bases of the junction. CDR1 and CDR2, looked up from the germline V gene (reference sequence), are GTSNPN and SVGIG. Using the deep immunoSEQ assay, multiplex PCR amplified TCR CDR3 regions from genomic DNA. Extracted genomic DNA from each cell subset was distributed evenly across all wells of several immunoSEQ 96-well plates, and each plate was treated as a replicate. For sorted subsets, each replicate PCR was loaded with approximately 200 ng genomic DNA, equivalent to 30,000 to 35,000 T cell genomes. Purified libraries were quantified with a Qubit 3.0 fluorometer, sized on a Bioanalyzer 2100, and re-quantified with the KAPA Library Quantification kit. Every immunoSEQ 96-well plate was sequenced on a separate single-read 150-cycle Illumina NextSeq 550 flow cell. Processing in the source paper ran as follows. Because the immunoSEQ output held only junctional sequences and lacked quality scores, the filtering could not match the filtering applied to full-length reads. To assign V/J genes and CDR3, sequences were annotated using PyIR, a Python wrapper for IgBLAST v1.9, with IMGT germline references. Reads were filtered out if the reads had weak V/J assignments (E-value above 1e-6), no CDR3, stop codons, out-of-frame junctions, or ambiguous translated residues. V3J clonotypes were defined as sequences sharing the same inferred V gene, J gene, and CDR3 amino acid sequence. To compute the percentage overlap between repertoires, the number of shared unique clonotypes was divided by the size of the smaller repertoire. Richness of each repertoire was evaluated using RTK rarefaction, the Chao1 estimator, and Recon v2.1 estimates of unobserved clonotypes. Generation probabilities for all TCRbeta clonotypes obtained by the gDNA method from a few donors were computed using OLGA. The table was pulled from immuneACCESS by TCRdb, which kept in-frame rearrangements only. Such tables lose some clones; where checked, under half of the loss comes from unresolved V genes, and the rest has no known cause. The V and J calls and clone size were taken over from that table, and D and trimming were inferred from the DNA. The sample records millions of clones, about 95% of which are singletons. The ten largest account for about 1.1% of the sample.

CD8 naive samples were CD45RO-negative cells positively selected for CCR7, giving a CD45RA+CCR7+ population that excluded TemRA cells. Healthy HIV-negative adults with no recently reported acute infections or vaccinations were included as donors. Every donor was a Caucasian adult living in Nashville, Tennessee, USA. After blood collection by leukapheresis, PBMCs were isolated using Ficoll-Histopaque density gradient centrifugation and then cryopreserved in the vapor phase of liquid nitrogen. Analytical flow cytometry was used to check the purity and quantity of each magnetically sorted T cell population. Genomic DNA was isolated from each sorted fraction and quantified by UV absorbance on a Nanodrop 2000c. Comment on this clone: Its antigen target is currently unknown. No base-level quality is on record; no much larger clone is a single base apart.

This sequence was found in a man aged 18-30 years in good health. Sequenced sample: naive CD8+ T cells sorted from blood. This specimen's cell subset or site label, interpreted: CD45RA+CCR7+. The V and J segments used are TRBV30 and TRBJ1-1; 8 bases in between match TRBD1. The CDR3 protein: CAWRQGEYTEAFF. The DNA sequence reads TGTGCCTGGAGACAGGGGGAGTACACTGAAGCTTTCTTT.